Listed below are T cell receptor beta chains from one sample, sequenced in a study of cytomegalovirus exposure and HLA in healthy donors. TCRdb keeps only in-frame clones here, not all; method: immunoSEQ multiplex PCR. The data contain tens of thousands of clones, about four fifths of them singletons. Source material: PBMCs. The receptor set was obtained from a man in his sixties in good health and CMV-seronegative. The CDR3 runs from the conserved cysteine through the conserved F or W. D genes are given only for firm matches. The size entry is marked missing in some rows and otherwise reads once, few, many or a size class.

D gene	clone size	V gene	J gene	CDR3 protein	CDR3 DNA
-	-	TRBV25-1	TRBJ2-5	CASTQPGKETQYF	TGTGCCAGCACTCAGCCGGGGAAAGAGACCCAGTACTTC
-	-	TRBV4-2	TRBJ1-5	CASSQEDASGQPQHF	TGTGCCAGCAGCCAGGAGGATGCTTCAGGTCAGCCCCAGCATTTT
TRBD2	once	TRBV6-4	TRBJ2-3	CASRTTSGGASDTQYF	TGTGCCAGCAGAACGACTAGCGGGGGGGCCTCAGATACGCAGTATTTT
-	few	TRBV7-3	TRBJ2-5	CASSLPDFAGPQETQYF	TGTGCCAGCAGCCTCCCCGATTTCGCGGGGCCCCAAGAGACCCAGTACTTC
-	-	TRBV15	TRBJ2-6	CATSIDRGGANVLTF	TGTGCCACCAGCATCGATAGGGGTGGGGCCAACGTCCTGACTTTC
-	-	TRBV11-2	TRBJ2-7	CASSQGADKAYEQYF	TGTGCCAGCAGCCAAGGGGCGGACAAGGCCTACGAGCAGTACTTC
TRBD1	-	TRBV9	TRBJ2-5	CASSPPDREETQYF	TGTGCCAGCAGCCCCCCCGACAGGGAAGAGACCCAGTACTTC
TRBD1	few	TRBV19	TRBJ1-5	CASSILGSDRGRQPQHF	TGTGCCAGTAGTATACTCGGGAGCGACAGGGGTAGACAGCCCCAGCATTTT
TRBD2	-	TRBV2	TRBJ2-5	CASSDRLAGGPLETQYF	TGTGCCAGCAGTGACCGCCTAGCGGGGGGGCCTCTAGAGACCCAGTACTTC
-	-	TRBV18	TRBJ1-3	CASSPNPTVFSGNTIYF	TGTGCCAGCTCACCCAATCCAACGGTGTTCTCTGGAAACACCATATATTTT
-	-	TRBV30	TRBJ1-2	CARSGESGYTF	TGTGCCCGCTCAGGGGAGAGTGGCTACACCTTC